This is a list of T cell receptor beta chains from one sample in a study of T cell responses to AZD1222 COVID-19 vaccine. Assay: immunoSEQ multiplex PCR; the TCRdb copy retains only in-frame clones and omits some. The data show approximately 120,000 clones, around 91% seen once. The source was peripheral blood, collected on day 0 of MenACWY control vaccination. Every receptor here comes from an adult in good health. Each CDR3 is given with its conserved first and last residue. D genes are given only for firm matches. Clone size is not always given. Where it is, it says once, few, many or a class for expanded clones.

d_gene	j_gene	v_gene	abundance	CDR3aa	CDR3nt
.	TRBJ1-2	TRBV28	.	CASNVNSYGYTF	TGTGCCAGCAACGTCAACAGCTATGGCTACACCTTC
.	TRBJ1-5	TRBV18	.	CASSPPGRQPQHF	TGTGCCAGCTCACCTCCAGGGCGTCAGCCCCAGCATTTT
TRBD2	TRBJ2-5	TRBV29-1	.	CSVELTSGVGAQYF	TGCAGCGTTGAGTTGACCAGCGGGGTGGGGGCCCAGTACTTC
.	TRBJ1-5	TRBV19	.	CASSITGAPGTESNQPQHF	TGTGCCAGTAGTATAACGGGGGCCCCTGGGACGGAGAGCAATCAGCCCCAGCATTTT
TRBD1	TRBJ1-5	TRBV18	.	CASSLGQGRNQPQHF	TGTGCCAGCTCATTGGGACAGGGGCGCAATCAGCCCCAGCATTTT
.	TRBJ1-1	TRBV18	.	CASSPPVLTEAFF	TGTGCCAGCTCACCCCCAGTCCTGACTGAAGCTTTCTTT
TRBD1	TRBJ1-2	TRBV12-3/TRBV12-4	.	CASTLGQHYGYTF	TGTGCCAGCACCTTGGGACAGCACTATGGCTACACCTTC
.	TRBJ2-7	TRBV3-1/TRBV3-2	.	CASSQGIVYEQYF	TGTGCCAGCAGCCAAGGAATCGTCTACGAGCAGTACTTC
.	TRBJ1-2	TRBV27	once	CAISGWTHNYGYTF	TGTGCCATTTCGGGTTGGACTCACAACTATGGCTACACCTTC
.	TRBJ1-3	TRBV10-3	.	CAIFVSSGNTIYF	TGTGCCATCTTTGTCAGCTCTGGAAACACCATATATTTT
.	TRBJ2-1	TRBV27	.	CASSFGGLVYNEQFF	TGTGCCAGCAGTTTTGGGGGGTTGGTCTACAATGAGCAGTTCTTC
TRBD2	TRBJ2-3	TRBV6-4	.	CASSEGREHDAQYF	TGTGCCAGCAGTGAAGGGCGGGAGCATGATGCGCAGTATTTT
TRBD1	TRBJ1-1	TRBV6-2/TRBV6-3	.	CASSLIQGEAFF	TGTGCCAGCAGCCTGATACAGGGGGAAGCTTTCTTT
.	TRBJ1-2	TRBV19	.	CASSIPKPGLYGYTF	TGTGCCAGTAGTATACCCAAACCCGGACTTTATGGCTACACCTTC
TRBD1	TRBJ1-1	TRBV12-5	.	CASGSERQGGKAFF	TGTGCTAGTGGTTCAGAACGACAGGGAGGGAAAGCTTTCTTT
TRBD1	TRBJ2-1	TRBV19	.	CASRTGTGGNEQFF	TGTGCCAGTAGGACAGGGACAGGGGGGAATGAGCAGTTCTTC
.	TRBJ2-7	TRBV18	.	CASSPLAPYEQYF	TGTGCCAGCTCACCCTTGGCCCCTTACGAGCAGTACTTC
.	TRBJ2-2	TRBV20-1	.	CSARAGELFF	TGCAGTGCTAGGGCTGGGGAGCTGTTTTTT
.	TRBJ2-7	TRBV28	.	CASSDQSILDEQYF	TGTGCCAGCAGTGACCAGTCTATCCTTGACGAGCAGTACTTC
TRBD2	TRBJ2-4	TRBV9	.	CASSEGLAGHIQYF	TGTGCCAGCAGCGAGGGACTAGCGGGGCACATTCAGTACTTC
.	TRBJ2-2	TRBV2	.	CASRHGTADTGELFF	TGTGCCAGCAGACATGGGACTGCGGACACCGGGGAGCTGTTTTTT
TRBD1	TRBJ1-6	TRBV5-1	.	CASSALGQGGSPLHF	TGCGCCAGCAGCGCCCTTGGACAGGGGGGTTCACCCCTCCACTTT
.	TRBJ1-1	TRBV6-5	.	CASSLLENTEAFF	TGTGCCAGCAGTTTGTTGGAGAACACTGAAGCTTTCTTT
.	TRBJ1-1	TRBV27	.	CASSHPGENTEAFF	TGTGCCAGCAGCCACCCGGGGGAGAACACTGAAGCTTTCTTT
.	TRBJ2-1	TRBV2	.	CASSFRASNEQFF	TGTGCCAGCAGTTTCCGGGCATCCAATGAGCAGTTCTTC
.	TRBJ1-2	TRBV2	few	CASRPGSGSFGYTF	TGTGCCAGCAGGCCGGGCTCCGGGTCCTTTGGCTACACCTTC
.	TRBJ2-1	TRBV5-6	.	CASSLGTGSYNEQFF	TGTGCCAGCAGCTTGGGAACGGGTTCCTACAATGAGCAGTTCTTC
TRBD1	TRBJ1-1	TRBV2	once	CASSEEAGGRTEAFF	TGTGCCAGCAGTGAAGAGGCAGGGGGTAGAACTGAAGCTTTCTTT
.	TRBJ2-2	TRBV3-1/TRBV3-2	.	CASSQDRPRLSTGELFF	TGTGCCAGCAGCCAAGATCGGCCTAGATTGAGCACCGGGGAGCTGTTTTTT
.	TRBJ1-1	TRBV18	.	CASSPIQGGMNTEAFF	TGTGCCAGCTCACCAATCCAGGGAGGGATGAACACTGAAGCTTTCTTT
TRBD1	TRBJ2-2	TRBV2	.	CASSEVGQGTGELFF	TGTGCCAGCAGTGAAGTGGGACAGGGCACCGGGGAGCTGTTTTTT
.	TRBJ1-3	TRBV28	.	CASTTGPSSGNTIYF	TGTGCCAGCACGACAGGCCCGAGCTCTGGAAACACCATATATTTT
.	TRBJ1-2	TRBV5-4	.	CASSSLQRGAESYTF	TGTGCCAGCAGCTCCTTACAAAGGGGCGCAGAAAGCTACACCTTC
.	TRBJ2-2	TRBV7-2	.	CASSLYSRGTGELFF	TGTGCCAGCAGCTTATACTCGAGGGGAACCGGGGAGCTGTTTTTT
TRBD2	TRBJ2-1	TRBV19	.	CASSPRTSGSSLRLYNEQFF	TGTGCCAGTAGTCCCCGGACTAGCGGGAGTTCCCTCCGTCTGTACAATGAGCAGTTCTTC
.	TRBJ1-5	TRBV11-2	.	CASSSLSPNQPQHF	TGTGCCAGCAGCTCCCTTAGCCCTAATCAGCCCCAGCATTTT
.	TRBJ2-1	TRBV3-1/TRBV3-2	.	CASSQVPGRNEQFF	TGTGCCAGCAGCCAAGTCCCAGGGCGAAATGAGCAGTTCTTC
.	TRBJ1-2	TRBV5-1	.	CASSFSNSYGYTF	TGCGCCAGCAGCTTTTCCAACAGCTATGGCTACACCTTC
.	TRBJ2-2	TRBV6-5	once	CASSYAGQSNTGELFF	TGTGCCAGCAGTTACGCGGGACAGTCAAACACCGGGGAGCTGTTTTTT
.	TRBJ1-2	TRBV7-6	once	CASSLHDNYGYTF	TGTGCCAGCAGCTTGCACGATAACTATGGCTACACCTTC
.	TRBJ1-4	TRBV7-8	.	CASRQTESGKTNEKLFF	TGTGCCAGCAGACAGACAGAATCCGGAAAAACTAATGAAAAACTGTTTTTT
.	TRBJ1-1	TRBV10-3	.	CAISAMNTEAFF	TGTGCCATCAGTGCAATGAACACTGAAGCTTTCTTT
.	TRBJ1-2	TRBV7-2	.	CASSLEPGRNRYGYTF	TGTGCCAGCAGCTTAGAACCGGGACGGAACCGGTATGGCTACACCTTC
.	TRBJ1-1	TRBV5-4	.	CASSLVLSTEAFF	TGTGCCAGCAGCTTGGTGCTGAGCACTGAAGCTTTCTTT
.	TRBJ2-7	TRBV21-1	.	CASSKFRRILLGEQYF	TGTGCCAGCAGCAAATTTCGGCGGATATTACTAGGCGAGCAGTACTTC
.	TRBJ2-5	TRBV3-1/TRBV3-2	.	CASIVSGGLQETQYF	TGTGCCAGCATTGTCTCCGGGGGCCTACAAGAGACCCAGTACTTC
TRBD2	TRBJ2-1	TRBV25-1	.	CASSEPGLAYNEQFF	TGTGCCAGCAGTGAACCGGGACTAGCCTACAATGAGCAGTTCTTC
.	TRBJ2-7	TRBV5-1	.	CASSTKPGLYEQYF	TGCGCCAGCAGCACGAAACCAGGGTTGTACGAGCAGTACTTC
TRBD2	TRBJ2-1	TRBV7-2	few	CASSLIAGGGEQFF	TGTGCCAGCAGCTTAATAGCGGGAGGCGGTGAGCAGTTCTTC
TRBD2	TRBJ2-1	TRBV6-4	.	CASSVSSGGGNEQFF	TGTGCCAGCAGTGTCTCCAGCGGGGGGGGCAATGAGCAGTTCTTC
TRBD2	TRBJ2-2	TRBV25-1	.	CASSDAGLAVTGELFF	TGTGCCAGCAGTGACGCGGGACTAGCGGTTACCGGGGAGCTGTTTTTT
.	TRBJ1-2	TRBV19	.	CASAPLSRGLDGYTF	TGTGCCAGTGCCCCATTGTCACGGGGGCTAGATGGCTACACCTTC
.	TRBJ2-5	TRBV7-9	.	CASSSGQSWRETQYF	TGTGCCAGCAGCTCGGGACAAAGCTGGAGGGAGACCCAGTACTTC
.	TRBJ2-1	TRBV3-1/TRBV3-2	.	CASSQDHGVYNEQFF	TGTGCCAGCAGCCAAGATCACGGAGTTTACAATGAGCAGTTCTTC
TRBD2	TRBJ2-1	TRBV11-3	once	CASSPGLAGGKSYNEQFF	TGTGCCAGCAGCCCTGGACTAGCGGGAGGGAAGAGCTACAATGAGCAGTTCTTC
.	TRBJ1-4	TRBV5-6	.	CASSLTGLGANEKLFF	TGTGCCAGCAGCTTGACAGGGTTGGGAGCTAATGAAAAACTGTTTTTT